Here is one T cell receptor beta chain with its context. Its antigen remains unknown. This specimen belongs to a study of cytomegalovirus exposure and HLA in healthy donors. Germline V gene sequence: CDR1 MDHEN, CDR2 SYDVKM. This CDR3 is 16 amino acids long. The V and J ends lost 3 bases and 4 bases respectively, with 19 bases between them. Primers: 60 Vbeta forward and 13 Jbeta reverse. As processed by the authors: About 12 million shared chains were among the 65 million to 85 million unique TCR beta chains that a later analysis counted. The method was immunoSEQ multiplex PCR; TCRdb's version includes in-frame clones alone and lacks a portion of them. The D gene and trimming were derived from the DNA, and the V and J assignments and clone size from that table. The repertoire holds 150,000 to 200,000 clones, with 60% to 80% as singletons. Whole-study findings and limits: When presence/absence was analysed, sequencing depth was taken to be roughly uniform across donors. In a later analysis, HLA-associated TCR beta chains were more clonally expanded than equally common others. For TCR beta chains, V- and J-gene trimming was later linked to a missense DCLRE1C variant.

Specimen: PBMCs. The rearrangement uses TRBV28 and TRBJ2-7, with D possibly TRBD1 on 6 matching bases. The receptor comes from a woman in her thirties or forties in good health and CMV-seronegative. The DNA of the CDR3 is TGTGCCAGCAGTTTTAACTCAAACAGGGTCGGGTACGAGCAGTACTTC. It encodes CASSFNSNRVGYEQYF.